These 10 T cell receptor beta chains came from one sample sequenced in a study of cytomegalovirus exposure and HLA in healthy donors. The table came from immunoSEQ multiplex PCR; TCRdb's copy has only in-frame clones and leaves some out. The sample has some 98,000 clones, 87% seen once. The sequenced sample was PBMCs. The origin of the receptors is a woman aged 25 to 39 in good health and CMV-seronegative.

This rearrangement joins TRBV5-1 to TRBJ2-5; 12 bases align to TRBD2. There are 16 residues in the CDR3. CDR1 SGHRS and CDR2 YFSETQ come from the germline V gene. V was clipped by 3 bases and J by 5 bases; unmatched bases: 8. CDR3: CASSSTSGGPGETQYF. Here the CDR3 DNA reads TGCGCCAGCAGCTCTACTAGCGGGGGGCCGGGGGAGACCCAGTACTTC.

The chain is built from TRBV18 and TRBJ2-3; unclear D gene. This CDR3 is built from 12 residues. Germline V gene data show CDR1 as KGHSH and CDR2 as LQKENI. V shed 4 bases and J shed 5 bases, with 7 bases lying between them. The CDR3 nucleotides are TGTGCCAGCTCACAAACGAGAGATACGCAGTATTTT. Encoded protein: CASSQTRDTQYF. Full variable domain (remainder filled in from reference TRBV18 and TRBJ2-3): NAGVMQNPRHLVRRRGQEARLRCSPMKGHSHVYWYRQLPEEGLKFMVYLQKENIIDESGMPKERFSAEFPKEGPSILRIQQVVRGDSAAYFCASSQTRDTQYFGPGTRLTVL.

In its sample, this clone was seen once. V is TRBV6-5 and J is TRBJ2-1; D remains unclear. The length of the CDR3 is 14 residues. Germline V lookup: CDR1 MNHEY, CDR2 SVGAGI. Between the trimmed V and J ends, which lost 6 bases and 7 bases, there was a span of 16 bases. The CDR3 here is CASSQYTTRNEQFF. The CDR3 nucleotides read TGTGCCAGCAGCCAATACACGACGAGGAATGAGCAGTTCTTC.

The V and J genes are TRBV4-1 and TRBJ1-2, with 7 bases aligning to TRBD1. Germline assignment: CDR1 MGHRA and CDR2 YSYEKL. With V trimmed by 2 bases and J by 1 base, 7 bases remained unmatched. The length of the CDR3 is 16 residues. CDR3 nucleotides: TGCGCCAGCAGCCAACCTTGGGACAGCGTTAACTATGGCTACACCTTC. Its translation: CASSQPWDSVNYGYTF.

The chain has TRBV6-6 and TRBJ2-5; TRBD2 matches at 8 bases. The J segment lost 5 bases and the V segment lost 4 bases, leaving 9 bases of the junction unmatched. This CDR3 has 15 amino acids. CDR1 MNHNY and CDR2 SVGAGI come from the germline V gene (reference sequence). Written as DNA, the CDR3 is TGTGCCAGCAGTTTCCCCGGGGGGGCCGCGGAGACCCAGTACTTC. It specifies CASSFPGGAAETQYF.

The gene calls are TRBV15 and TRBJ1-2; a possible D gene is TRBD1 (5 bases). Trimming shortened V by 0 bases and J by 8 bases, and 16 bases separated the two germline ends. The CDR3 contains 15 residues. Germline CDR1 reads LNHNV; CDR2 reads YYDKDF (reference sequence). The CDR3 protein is CATSRDRGEGKGYTF. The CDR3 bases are TGTGCCACCAGCAGAGATCGAGGGGAGGGGAAAGGCTACACCTTC. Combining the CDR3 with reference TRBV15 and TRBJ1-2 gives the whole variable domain DAMVIQNPRYQVTQFGKPVTLSCSQTLNHNVMYWYQQKSSQAPKLLFHYYDKDFNNEADTPDNFQSRRPNTSFCFLDIRSPGLGDTAMYLCATSRDRGEGKGYTFGSGTRLTVV.

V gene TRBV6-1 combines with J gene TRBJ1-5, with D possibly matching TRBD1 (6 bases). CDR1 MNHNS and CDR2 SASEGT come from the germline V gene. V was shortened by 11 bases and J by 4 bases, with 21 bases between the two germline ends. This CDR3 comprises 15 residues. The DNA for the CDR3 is TGTGCCTCCCGACAAGTTGTGGGGACAAATCAGCCCCAGCATTTT. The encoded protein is CASRQVVGTNQPQHF.

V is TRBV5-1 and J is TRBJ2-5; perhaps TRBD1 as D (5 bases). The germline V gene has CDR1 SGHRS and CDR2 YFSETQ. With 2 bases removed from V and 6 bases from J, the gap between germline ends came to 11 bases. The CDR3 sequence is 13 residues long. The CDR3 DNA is TGCGCCAGCAGCTTTGACAGAGTAAAGACCCAGTACTTC. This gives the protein CASSFDRVKTQYF.

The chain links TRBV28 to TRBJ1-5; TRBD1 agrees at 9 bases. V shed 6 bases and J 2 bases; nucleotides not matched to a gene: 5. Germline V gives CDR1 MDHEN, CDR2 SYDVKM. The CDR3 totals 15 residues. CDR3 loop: CASRRQGGGNQPQHF. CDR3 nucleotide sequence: TGTGCCAGCAGACGACAGGGGGGAGGCAATCAGCCCCAGCATTTT.

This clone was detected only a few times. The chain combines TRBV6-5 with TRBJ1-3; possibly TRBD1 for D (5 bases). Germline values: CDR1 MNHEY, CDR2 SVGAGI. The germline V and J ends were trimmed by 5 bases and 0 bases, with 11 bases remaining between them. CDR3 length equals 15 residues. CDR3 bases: TGTGCCAGCAGTGGGGACGGGGGCTCTGGAAACACCATATATTTT. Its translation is CASSGDGGSGNTIYF.